A selection of T cell receptor beta chains follows, all from one sample in a study of T cell responses to AZD1222 COVID-19 vaccine. The repertoire was sequenced with immunoSEQ multiplex PCR; TCRdb's copy has only in-frame clones and lacks some. The sample carries more than 150,000 clones, 94% recorded once. The specimen was peripheral blood, collected on day 0 of AZD1222 vaccination. The source of these receptors is an adult in good health. Both conserved end residues are part of each CDR3. Fields, in order: D gene, CDR3 length, V gene, clone size, J gene, CDR3 DNA, CDR3 protein. The D gene is left open where the match is weak. Expanded clones are given a class, and other clones once, few, many or no size at all.

>-|13|TRBV19|-|TRBJ2-7
TGTGCCAGTAGTGTTCGGCCGGACAGCGAGCAGTACTTC
CASSVRPDSEQYF
>-|12|TRBV7-2|-|TRBJ2-2
TGTGCCAGCAGACCAGGGTTCGGGGAGCTGTTTTTT
CASRPGFGELFF
>-|16|TRBV6-1|-|TRBJ1-2
TGTGCCAGCAGTGAAGGGGTTAGCGGGGGGCGCTATGGCTACACCTTC
CASSEGVSGGRYGYTF
>-|15|TRBV7-2|once|TRBJ1-4
TGTGCCAGCAGCTTAACAATAGCAACTAATGAAAAACTGTTTTTT
CASSLTIATNEKLFF
>-|15|TRBV2|once|TRBJ2-1
TGTGCCAGCAGGGGACTGGCGGGAAGTCGTAATGAGCAGTTCTTC
CASRGLAGSRNEQFF
>-|16|TRBV7-2|-|TRBJ1-2
TGTGCCAGCAGCTTAAGCCCAGCAGCACTTAACTATGGCTACACCTTC
CASSLSPAALNYGYTF
>-|13|TRBV7-9|once|TRBJ2-1
TGTGCCAGCAGCCTCCAGCTTGGTAATGAGCAGTTCTTC
CASSLQLGNEQFF
>-|12|TRBV23-1|-|TRBJ1-1
TGCGCCAGCAGTCAGTCTCGGACTGAAGCTTTCTTT
CASSQSRTEAFF
>-|14|TRBV5-6|-|TRBJ2-7
TGTGCCAGCAGCTTGGGGCGAAGATCCTACGAGCAGTACTTC
CASSLGRRSYEQYF
>-|13|TRBV4-1|-|TRBJ2-1
TGCGCCAGCAGCCAAGTTCCGCGCAATGAGCAGTTCTTC
CASSQVPRNEQFF
>-|15|TRBV7-2|few|TRBJ2-5
TGTGCCAGCAGGAAAGGGGGGTCGTACCAAGAGACCCAGTACTTC
CASRKGGSYQETQYF
>-|15|TRBV28|-|TRBJ1-1
TGTGCCAGCAGTCCCCCTCTGACGGTGAACACTGAAGCTTTCTTT
CASSPPLTVNTEAFF
>TRBD2|15|TRBV18|-|TRBJ2-7
TGTGCCAGCTCACCAATCTCGCGGGAGGGTACCGAGCAGTACTTC
CASSPISREGTEQYF
>TRBD1|15|TRBV19|-|TRBJ2-2
TGTGCCAGTAGTCCTGGGACAGGGACGGGCGGGGAGCTGTTTTTT
CASSPGTGTGGELFF
>TRBD1|16|TRBV27|few|TRBJ2-4
TGTGCCAGCAGTTCTCTCCGGGACAGGCGAAAAAACATTCAGTACTTC
CASSSLRDRRKNIQYF
>-|12|TRBV6-6|-|TRBJ2-1
TGTGCCAGCAGTTATAAGGTCAATGAGCAGTTCTTC
CASSYKVNEQFF
>TRBD1|13|TRBV6-5|-|TRBJ1-1
TGTGCCAGCAGTTCTGACAGGGGCACTGAAGCTTTCTTT
CASSSDRGTEAFF
>-|14|TRBV7-8|-|TRBJ1-6
TGTGCCAGCAGCTTCTGGGGTACGGAATCACCCCTCCACTTT
CASSFWGTESPLHF
>-|13|TRBV5-1|-|TRBJ1-2
TGCGCCAGCAGCTCCGACAGTAACTATGGCTACACCTTC
CASSSDSNYGYTF
>-|12|TRBV28|-|TRBJ2-7
TGTGCCAGCAAACAACCGTTTTACGAGCAGTACTTC
CASKQPFYEQYF
>-|16|TRBV11-2|-|TRBJ2-1
TGTGCCAGCAGCTTAGCCCGCGGATCCTCCTACAATGAGCAGTTCTTC
CASSLARGSSYNEQFF
>TRBD2|15|TRBV9|-|TRBJ2-7
TGTGCCAGCAGCGTAGCTGCGGGAGGGCCCTACGAGCAGTACTTC
CASSVAAGGPYEQYF
>-|15|TRBV15|-|TRBJ1-1
TGTGCCACCAGCAGAGATTGGTCAGGGGACACTGAAGCTTTCTTT
CATSRDWSGDTEAFF
>-|14|TRBV11-2|-|TRBJ2-7
TGTGCCTCGAGGGGGGTGGTGAAGACCTACGAGCAGTACTTC
CASRGVVKTYEQYF
>-|12|TRBV6-5|-|TRBJ1-5
TGTGCCAGCAGTCCATTAAATCAGCCCCAGCATTTT
CASSPLNQPQHF
>TRBD1|13|TRBV29-1|-|TRBJ1-4
TGCAGCGCCAGGACAGGCCTTAATGAAAAACTGTTTTTT
CSARTGLNEKLFF